This T cell receptor (beta chain) was sequenced during a study of spatial heterogeneity in lung cancer. Specified time point: sample taken at primary tumor resection. Frozen PBMC, nontumor lung or tumor provided whole RNA, which was sequenced unsorted. Trimming took 5 bases from V and 2 from J, leaving 9 bases between them. The CDR3 has 13 residues. The germline V gene has CDR1 DFQATT and CDR2 SNEGSKA (reference sequence). From the 5' RACE reads, TCRdb called clonotypes with MiXCR, one entry per CDR3 protein. The sample yields about 36,000 distinct CDR3 sequences, 5.2% seen once. The sequencing used PBMCs, collected at surgery. The receptor was derived from a female donor with early-stage non-small cell lung cancer. The chain links TRBV20-1 to TRBJ2-2; D is unresolved. The CDR3 spells CSALGENTGELFF. For the CDR3, the DNA is TGCAGTGCTTTGGGCGAAAACACCGGGGAGCTGTTTTTT.